The clone carrying this T cell receptor (beta chain) was counted a few times. Its antigen is currently unknown. The sample is drawn from a study of beta chain features in type 1 diabetes. Study overall: The examined sorted cells totaled roughly 110,000,000 across samples. General observations from the study: Moderate yet significant TCRB CDR3 shortening was seen in Type 1 diabetes patients in all four CD4+ subsets. Patients with type 1 diabetes carried fewer insertions and had more deletions at their VDJ junctions. Patients showed naive, central memory and Treg TCRB repertoires that appeared more similar than those of healthy donors.

This CDR3 contains 14 residues. Per the germline V gene, CDR1 is SGHTA and CDR2 is FQGNSA. V lost 5 bases and J 0 bases, leaving 9 bases between the germline ends. The isolated RNA, all of it, was reverse transcribed, so expressed TCRB transcripts were what got sequenced. Measured with immunoSEQ multiplex PCR; TCRdb has only the in-frame clones, and not every one. The sample gives 150,000 to 200,000 clones, approximately 62% of which show up once; 0.08% to 0.1% is in the top ten. Populations isolated by sorting all had purity greater than 95%. The rearrangement uses TRBV7-2 and TRBJ2-3, with D possibly called TRBD1 or TRBD2 (7 bases each). This TCR was sampled from a young man with type 1 diabetes. The sample taken for sequencing was naive CD4+ T cells from blood. CDR3 sequence: CASSQGGSTDTQYF. The CDR3 DNA follows: TGTGCCAGCAGCCAGGGGGGGAGCACAGATACGCAGTATTTT.